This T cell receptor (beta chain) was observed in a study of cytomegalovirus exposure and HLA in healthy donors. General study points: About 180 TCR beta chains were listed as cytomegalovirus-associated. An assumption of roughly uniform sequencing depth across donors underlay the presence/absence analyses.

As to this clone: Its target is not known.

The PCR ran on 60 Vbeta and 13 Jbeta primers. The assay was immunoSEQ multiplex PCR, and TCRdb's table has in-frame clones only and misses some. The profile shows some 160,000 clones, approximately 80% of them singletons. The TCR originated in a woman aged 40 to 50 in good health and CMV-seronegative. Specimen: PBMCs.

As DNA, the CDR3 is TGTGCCAGCAGCTTACTGTCGGCAGATACGCAGTATTTT. The encoded protein is CASSLLSADTQYF. The chain employs TRBV7-9 and TRBJ2-3; D unclear. The ends were cut back, 2 bases at V and 4 bases at J, with 7 bases in the middle. The V gene's germline CDR1 is SEHNR and CDR2 FQNEAQ (reference sequence). This CDR3 contains 13 residues.